The 15 T cell receptor beta chains below all came from one sample that was sequenced in a study of control samples from healthy donors and cancer patients (dated by TCRdb to about 2020). The library was built by means of the immunoSEQ multiplex PCR assay. What TCRdb holds here is the immuneACCESS table cut down to in-frame rearrangements. Part of the clones is not present; checked against another copy, under half of the missing clones reflect an unresolved V gene, and the others are unexplained. This sample comprises some 130,000 clones, about 90% of them detected only once. In total, the top ten clones hold approximately 2% of the sample. The sequenced material came from blood. Receptors were obtained from a woman aged 50 to 60 in good health.

In its sample, this clone was seen once. The V and J genes are TRBV5-1 and TRBJ2-3; 8 nucleotides match TRBD1. There are 16 residues in the CDR3. Germline values: CDR1 SGHRS, CDR2 YFSETQ. The V and J ends lost 0 bases and 4 bases, in that order; junction bases with no gene match: 7. CDR3 in amino acids: CASSLEGTGWADTQYF. CDR3 in DNA: TGCGCCAGCAGCTTGGAGGGGACAGGATGGGCAGATACGCAGTATTTT. Variable domain in full (rest from reference TRBV5-1 and TRBJ2-3): KAGVTQTPRYLIKTRGQQVTLSCSPISGHRSVSWYQQTPGQGLQFLFEYFSETQRNKGNFPGRFSGRQFSNSRSEMNVSTLELGDSALYLCASSLEGTGWADTQYFGPGTRLTVL.

The chain joins TRBV19 to TRBJ1-2, with a tentative D call TRBD1 (6 bases). Trimming left V 8 bases short and J 4 bases short, with 14 bases between. Germline values: CDR1 LNHDA, CDR2 SQIVND (reference sequence). The CDR3 runs 13 residues. The CDR3 DNA is TGTGCCAGTGGAGCACAGGGCAGCTATGGCTACACCTTC. Protein: CASGAQGSYGYTF.

This chain uses TRBV7-9 with TRBJ2-1, with 10 bases identical to TRBD1. CDR3 length: 14 residues. Germline CDR1 and CDR2: SEHNR and FQNEAQ (reference sequence). With 1 base clipped from V and 7 bases from J, the junction kept 1 base outside the gene matches. Here the CDR3 DNA reads TGTGCCAGCAGCTTAGGGACAGGGGGAAATGAGCAGTTCTTC. Translation: CASSLGTGGNEQFF. The full variable domain, rest sourced from reference TRBV7-9 and TRBJ2-1, is DTGVSQNPRHKITKRGQNVTFRCDPISEHNRLYWYRQTLGQGPEFLTYFQNEAQLEKSRLLSDRFSAERPKGSFSTLEIQRTEQGDSAMYLCASSLGTGGNEQFFGPGTRLTVL.

The rearrangement uses TRBV10-3 and TRBJ2-7; 7 bases line up with TRBD2. Germline assignment: CDR1 ENHRY and CDR2 SYGVKD. CDR3 size: 13 residues. The J segment lost 3 bases and the V segment lost 3 bases, leaving 2 bases of the junction unmatched. The CDR3 reads CAISEAGYYEQYF. The CDR3 nucleotides read TGTGCCATCAGTGAAGCGGGGTACTACGAGCAGTACTTC.

The chain recombines TRBV29-1 with TRBJ2-3, with 12 bases fitting TRBD1. V trimming: 3 bases; J trimming: 7 bases; junction bases outside the gene matches: 5. The germline CDR1 and CDR2 sequences are SQVTM and ANQGSEA. The CDR3 extends over 14 amino acids. The CDR3 spells CSVERGTGGHTQYF. The CDR3 nucleotides are TGCAGCGTTGAGAGGGGGACAGGGGGCCATACGCAGTATTTT.

The chain is built from TRBV10-3 and TRBJ2-5, with 9 bases fitting TRBD2. This CDR3 spans 16 amino acids. J lost 6 bases, V lost 3 bases, and 11 bases had no gene match. From germline, CDR1 is ENHRY and CDR2 SYGVKD. In DNA form, the CDR3 reads TGTGCCATCAGTGAAGCCAACGGGCTAGCGGGAAAGACCCAGTACTTC. It specifies CAISEANGLAGKTQYF.

This chain links TRBV19 with TRBJ1-2, with TRBD1 as a possible D gene (5 bases). Germline CDR1 is LNHDA and CDR2 is SQIVND (reference sequence). Trimming left V 1 base short and J 2 bases short, with 8 bases between. CDR3 length: 14 amino acids. Here the CDR3 DNA reads TGTGCCAGTAGTATAGTTAGGGGAAACTATGGCTACACCTTC. Translating gives CASSIVRGNYGYTF.

The V gene is TRBV20-1, the J gene TRBJ1-6; 7 bases align to TRBD1. V shed 3 bases, J shed 8 bases, and the junction held 10 bases outside the gene matches. Germline assignment: CDR1 DFQATT and CDR2 SNEGSKA (reference sequence). This CDR3 has 15 residues. The CDR3 coding sequence is TGCAGTGCTAGTCCCCGACAGGGTTTTGATTCACCCCTCCACTTT. This sequence encodes CSASPRQGFDSPLHF.

V is TRBV28 and J is TRBJ1-1; the D is unclear. This CDR3 has 11 residues. Per the germline V gene, CDR1 is MDHEN and CDR2 is SYDVKM. V lost 8 bases and J 11 bases, leaving 15 bases between the germline ends. The CDR3 DNA sequence: TGTGCCAGCTTCGGTTCCGACGGGGCTTTCTTT. It codes for CASFGSDGAFF.

CDR3 DNA sequence: TGTGCCAGCAGTGAGGAACAGCACACTGAAGCTTTCTTT. Translated: CASSEEQHTEAFF. This chain connects TRBV2 to TRBJ1-1; D gene uncertain. The ends were cut back, 3 bases at V and 3 bases at J, with 8 bases in the middle. CDR1 is SNHLY and CDR2 is FYNNEI in the germline V gene. CDR3 length: 13 residues.

The chain is built from TRBV6-6 and TRBJ2-1; D ambiguous. The CDR3 has 11 amino acids. Deletions cut 6 bases from V and 10 bases from J, with 10 bases between. Germline V gene lookup returns CDR1 MNHNY and CDR2 SVGAGI (reference sequence). In DNA form, the CDR3 reads TGTGCCAGCAGGGCAGCCGGGGAGCAGTTCTTC. Residues: CASRAAGEQFF.

This clone was seen just once. This chain links TRBV5-5 with TRBJ1-3; D is possibly TRBD1 (5 bases). From germline, CDR1 is SGHKS and CDR2 YYEKEE (reference sequence). V was clipped by 0 bases and J by 2 bases, with 6 bases between them. This CDR3 has 14 amino acids. The CDR3, as DNA: TGTGCCAGCAGCTTGGTAGGGGCTGGAAACACCATATATTTT. Translation gives CASSLVGAGNTIYF.

The V and J genes are TRBV4-2 and TRBJ1-6; tentative D call: TRBD1 (6 bases). Germline V gene sequence: CDR1 LGHNA, CDR2 YNFKEQ. This CDR3 has 16 amino acids. V lost 2 bases and J lost 9, with 17 bases in between. The CDR3 coding sequence is TGTGCCAGCAGCCAACTCAAACAGGGTTTAGGTTCACCCCTCCACTTT. This sequence encodes CASSQLKQGLGSPLHF.

V usage is TRBV12-3 or TRBV12-4 and J usage is TRBJ1-1, with D hard to call. This CDR3 comprises 9 residues. The V and J ends lost 3 bases and 10 bases respectively, with 3 bases between them. The CDR3 here is CASSLGAFF. In nucleotides, the CDR3 is TGTGCCAGCAGTTTGGGAGCTTTCTTT.

This chain joins TRBV5-1 and TRBJ2-7, with D possibly being TRBD2 (6 bases). The CDR3 runs to 16 residues. V gave up 3 bases and J gave up 1 base, with 17 bases separating them. CDR1 and CDR2 (germline): SGHRS, YFSETQ. CDR3 sequence: CASSWGVAGGSYEQYF. In nucleotides, the CDR3 is TGCGCCAGCAGCTGGGGGGTAGCCGGGGGATCCTACGAGCAGTACTTC.